This TCR beta chain is from a study of T cell repertoires in cytomegalovirus infection. V lost 4 bases and J 3 bases, leaving 13 bases between the germline ends. Germline V CDR1 and CDR2: MDHEN, SYDVKM. The CDR3 is 14 residues long. This clonotype showed up many times. The antigen is unknown. Each CDR3 protein gets one entry after TCRdb re-called the reads with MiXCR. The sample consists of about 100,000 distinct CDR3 sequences, over 25% of them appearing once. The receptor's source is a human donor in good health (CMV status not recorded). Some clones in this sample may be carry-over from other donors' samples. The chain carries TRBV28 and TRBJ2-7; D gene ambiguous. The sample here was CD8+ T cells from cultured PBMCs, taken from culture after CMV antigen stimulation. The CDR3 protein is CASSSLQANYEQYF. CDR3 bases: TGTGCCAGCAGTTCACTTCAAGCAAACTACGAGCAGTACTTC.